There are many counts of the clone carrying this TCR beta chain. Antigen: not known. The data belong to a study of T cells in Graves' hyperthyroidism and ophthalmopathy. Study findings and constraints: Ophthalmopathy could be told apart from stable hyperthyroidism with a 13 V-J model. Blood shared most expanded thyroid clonotypes above 0.001.

There are 12 residues in the CDR3. Germline loops: CDR1 SNHLY, CDR2 FYNNEI. V was clipped by 11 bases and J by 4 bases, with 15 bases between them. Amplification of TCR beta CDR3 regions was performed using RNA transcripts as template. First-round RT-PCR targeting the TCR CDR3 was performed with the HTBI primer set. MiXCR was run by TCRdb on the multiplex PCR reads, yielding one entry per CDR3 protein. The sample lists around 270,000 distinct CDR3 sequences; approximately 19% were seen once. Sequenced sample: blood. The chain combines TRBV2 with TRBJ2-7, with D unclear. The receptor was derived from a man aged 50-60 years with Graves' ophthalmopathy. CDR3 in DNA: TGTGCCGCCGGCCCGGATATTTACGAGCAGTACTTC. Protein product: CAAGPDIYEQYF.